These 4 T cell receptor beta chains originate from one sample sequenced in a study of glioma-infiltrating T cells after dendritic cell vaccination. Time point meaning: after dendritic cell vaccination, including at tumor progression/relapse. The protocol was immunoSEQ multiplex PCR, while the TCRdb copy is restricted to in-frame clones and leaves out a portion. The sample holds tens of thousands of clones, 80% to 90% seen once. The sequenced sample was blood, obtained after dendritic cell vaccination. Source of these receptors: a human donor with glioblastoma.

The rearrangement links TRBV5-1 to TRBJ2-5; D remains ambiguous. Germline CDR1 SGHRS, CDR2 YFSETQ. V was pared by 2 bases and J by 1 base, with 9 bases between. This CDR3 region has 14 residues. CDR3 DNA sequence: TGCGCCAGCAGCTTAACCCCCGGCCAAGAGACCCAGTACTTC. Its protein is CASSLTPGQETQYF.

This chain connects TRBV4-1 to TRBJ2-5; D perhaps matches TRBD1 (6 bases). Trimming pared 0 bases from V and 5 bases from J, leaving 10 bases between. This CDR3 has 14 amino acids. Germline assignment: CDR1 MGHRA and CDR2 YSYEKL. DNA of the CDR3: TGCGCCAGCAGCCAAGACAGGGGTGGGGAGACCCAGTACTTC. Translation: CASSQDRGGETQYF.

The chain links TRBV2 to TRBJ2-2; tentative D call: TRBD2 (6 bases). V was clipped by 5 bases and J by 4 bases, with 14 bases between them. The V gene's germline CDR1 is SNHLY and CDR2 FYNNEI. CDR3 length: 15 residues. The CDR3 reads CASSPDHGGTGELFF. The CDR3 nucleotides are TGTGCCAGCAGTCCGGACCACGGGGGCACCGGGGAGCTGTTTTTT. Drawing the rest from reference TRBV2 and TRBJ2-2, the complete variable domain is EPEVTQTPSHQVTQMGQEVILRCVPISNHLYFYWYRQILGQKVEFLVSFYNNEISEKSEIFDDQFSVERPDGSNFTLKIRSTKLEDSAMYFCASSPDHGGTGELFFGEGSRLTVL.

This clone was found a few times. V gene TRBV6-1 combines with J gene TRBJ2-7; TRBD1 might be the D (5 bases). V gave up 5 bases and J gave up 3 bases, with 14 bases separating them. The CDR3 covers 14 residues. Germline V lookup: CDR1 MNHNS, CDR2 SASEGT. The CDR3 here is CASSSTGPIYEQYF. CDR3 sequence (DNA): TGTGCCAGCAGTTCTACAGGCCCTATCTACGAGCAGTACTTC.